This T cell receptor beta chain was documented in a study of blood T cell repertoires in COVID-19. Generated by immunoSEQ multiplex PCR, the TCRdb table keeps only in-frame clones and is missing some. There are more than 150,000 clones in the sample; about 80% occur only once, and approximately 15% lies in the top ten. This CDR3 spans 15 amino acids. V trimming: 3 bases; J trimming: 2 bases; junction bases outside the gene matches: 4. Germline assignment: CDR1 SNHLY and CDR2 FYNNEI. Exposed enrollees encountered a COVID-19 case at some point within 2 weeks before study entry. V gene TRBV2 combines with J gene TRBJ2-5, with 9 nucleotides matching TRBD2. The sequenced sample consisted of PBMCs or T cells enriched from blood (not recorded which). The clonotype originates from a man in his sixties who had been exposed to COVID-19. CDR3 loop: CASSEIAGEQETQYF. The CDR3 nucleotides read TGTGCCAGCAGTGAGATAGCGGGAGAGCAAGAGACCCAGTACTTC.